The 19 T cell receptor beta chains below were found in one sample sequenced in a study of CD8 T cells in Susac syndrome. Random hexamers served to reverse transcribe about 0.5 to 1 ug RNA. One entry per CDR3 protein results from TCRdb running MiXCR on the immunoSEQ multiplex PCR reads. The sample carries some 150,000 distinct CDR3 sequences, 94% recorded once. The sequencing input was CD8+ T cells from PBMCs. All receptors come from a human donor in good health.

The rearrangement links TRBV30 to TRBJ2-3; D might be TRBD1 or TRBD2, each matching 6 bases. This CDR3 is built from 13 residues. Germline V gene sequence: CDR1 GTSNPN, CDR2 SVGIG (reference sequence). Trimming removed 2 bases from V and 3 bases from J, with 9 bases in between. The CDR3: CAWSRGETDTQYF. The CDR3 DNA reads TGTGCCTGGAGTAGGGGGGAAACAGATACGCAGTATTTT.

The V and J genes are TRBV27 and TRBJ2-1; 7 nucleotides line up with TRBD1. Germline V gene sequence: CDR1 MNHEY, CDR2 SMNVEV (reference sequence). This CDR3 contains 16 residues. Trimming cost V 2 bases and J 1 base; bases outside gene matches: 5. The chain's CDR3 is CASSLQGEFSYNEQFF. Written as DNA, the CDR3 is TGTGCCAGCAGTTTACAGGGGGAGTTTTCCTACAATGAGCAGTTCTTC.

The V gene is TRBV27, the J gene TRBJ2-7; 10 positions match TRBD1. The CDR3 totals 16 residues. Germline lookup yields CDR1 MNHEY and CDR2 SMNVEV (reference sequence). Trimming removed 3 bases from V and 2 bases from J; junction bases left unmatched: 7. The CDR3 DNA follows: TGTGCCAGCAGTTTCTTATCCGGGACAGGGGCCTACGAGCAGTACTTC. This codes for CASSFLSGTGAYEQYF.

This clonotype was detected once. The chain employs TRBV5-6 and TRBJ2-1; the D gene is possibly TRBD1 (6 bases). Germline CDR1 and CDR2: SGHDT and YYEEEE. CDR3 size: 14 residues. V was clipped by 3 bases and J by 6 bases, with 13 bases between them. The CDR3 is CASSYRDNINEQFF. The CDR3 nucleotides read TGTGCCAGCAGCTACCGGGACAACATCAATGAGCAGTTCTTC.

This clonotype was seen just once. The chain uses TRBV2 and TRBJ1-1; D may be TRBD1 (5 bases). Germline V lookup: CDR1 SNHLY, CDR2 FYNNEI. V lost 10 bases to trimming and J lost 0 bases, with 12 bases between them. The CDR3 is 13 amino acids. The CDR3 spells CATQGGVNTEAFF. The CDR3 DNA is TGTGCCACCCAAGGAGGGGTGAACACTGAAGCTTTCTTT.

The gene calls are TRBV6-5 and TRBJ2-1; D remains unclear. V was cut by 4 bases and J by 7 bases, with 8 bases left in between. Germline V gene sequence: CDR1 MNHEY, CDR2 SVGAGI. The CDR3 contains 12 residues. The CDR3 bases are TGTGCCAGCAGTTCCCTTCGAAATGAGCAGTTCTTC. It specifies CASSSLRNEQFF.

The gene calls are TRBV5-4 and TRBJ2-1; no firm D call. The V and J ends lost 4 bases and 3 bases respectively, with 20 bases between them. The CDR3 is 17 amino acids. Per germline, CDR1 SGHNT and CDR2 YYREEE (reference sequence). The CDR3 here is CASSPFIRRAVYNEQFF. CDR3 DNA sequence: TGTGCCAGCAGCCCTTTTATTCGGCGTGCGGTCTACAATGAGCAGTTCTTC.

The genes are TRBV6-2 or TRBV6-3 and TRBJ2-1; maybe TRBD2 (6 bases). Per germline, CDR1 MNHEY and CDR2 SVGEGT. V lost 8 bases to trimming and J lost 2 bases, with 10 bases between them. This CDR3 is built from 13 residues. CDR3 residues: CASWGLPYNEQFF. The DNA for the CDR3 is TGTGCCAGCTGGGGACTGCCCTACAATGAGCAGTTCTTC.

The rearrangement joins TRBV29-1 to TRBJ1-1, with 10 bases that match TRBD1. Germline V gene lookup returns CDR1 SQVTM and CDR2 ANQGSEA. The CDR3 runs to 13 residues. V dropped 5 bases and J dropped 10; count of bases not matched to a gene: 10. The CDR3 spells CSVLEGQGLGAFF. Written as DNA, the CDR3 is TGCAGCGTTTTGGAGGGACAGGGGTTGGGAGCTTTCTTT.

V gene TRBV27 combines with J gene TRBJ2-1; the match to TRBD2 covers 13 bases. Germline loops: CDR1 MNHEY, CDR2 SMNVEV (reference sequence). J was trimmed by 7 bases and V by 6 bases; bases with no gene match: 6. This CDR3 has 15 amino acids. The CDR3 DNA reads as TGTGCCAGCAGCCCCGGGACTAGCGGGGCAAATGAGCAGTTCTTC. Translation: CASSPGTSGANEQFF.

J is TRBJ2-7 and V is TRBV6-2 or TRBV6-3; maybe TRBD1 (5 bases). Germline CDR1 MNHEY, CDR2 SVGEGT. V lost 2 bases and J lost 4, with 9 bases in between. CDR3 length: 13 amino acids. The CDR3 nucleotides are TGTGCCAGCAGTTACGGGGCAGGGTACGAGCAGTACTTC. The encoded protein is CASSYGAGYEQYF.

The genes are TRBV6-5 and TRBJ1-4; TRBD1 matches 9 bases. The germline V gene encodes CDR1 MNHEY and CDR2 SVGAGI. V shed 4 bases, J shed 8 bases, and the junction held 5 bases outside the gene matches. CDR3 length: 14 residues. This CDR3 is CASSWTGEREKLFF. CDR3 DNA: TGTGCCAGCAGTTGGACAGGGGAGAGGGAAAAACTGTTTTTT.

The V gene is TRBV19, the J gene TRBJ2-7; the D gene could be TRBD1 or TRBD2 (6 bases each). The germline V gene has CDR1 LNHDA and CDR2 SQIVND (reference sequence). The CDR3 is 12 residues long. With 6 bases removed from V and 7 bases from J, the gap between germline ends came to 13 bases. This CDR3 reads CASSPGAQEQYF. CDR3 DNA sequence: TGTGCCAGTAGCCCGGGGGCGCAAGAGCAGTACTTC.

Only one count was recorded for this clonotype. The chain is built from TRBV5-1 and TRBJ2-5; D gene unclear. Germline V gene lookup returns CDR1 SGHRS and CDR2 YFSETQ. V lost 1 base, J lost 5 bases, and 9 bases lay in between. CDR3 length: 13 residues. Here the CDR3 reads CASSLSERETQYF. The CDR3 DNA follows: TGCGCCAGCAGCTTGAGCGAGAGGGAGACCCAGTACTTC.

This chain joins TRBV4-3 and TRBJ2-2, with no clear D. Looked up from germline, CDR1 is LGHNA and CDR2 is YSLEER. With 0 bases removed from V and 1 base from J, the gap between germline ends came to 6 bases. CDR3 length: 15 residues. CDR3 protein: CASSQDERNTGELFF. Written as DNA, the CDR3 is TGCGCCAGCAGCCAAGACGAGAGGAACACCGGGGAGCTGTTTTTT.

The chain links TRBV29-1 to TRBJ2-1; D is unclear. The CDR3 contains 10 residues. CDR1 and CDR2 (germline): SQVTM, ANQGSEA. V gave up 7 bases and J gave up 3 bases, with 4 bases separating them. CDR3: CSGYYNEQFF. The DNA for the CDR3 is TGCAGCGGGTACTACAATGAGCAGTTCTTC.

V is TRBV20-1 and J is TRBJ2-1; D might be TRBD2 (7 bases). The CDR3 has 15 residues. CDR1 and CDR2 (germline): DFQATT, SNEGSKA (reference sequence). Between the trimmed V and J ends, which lost 3 bases and 4 bases, there was a span of 16 bases. CDR3 region: CSARGGGHLYNEQFF. In nucleotides, the CDR3 is TGCAGTGCTAGGGGAGGGGGACATTTATACAATGAGCAGTTCTTC.

The chain combines TRBV20-1 with TRBJ2-7; D is undetermined. There are 12 residues in the CDR3. Germline loops: CDR1 DFQATT, CDR2 SNEGSKA (reference sequence). V lost 7 bases and J 0 bases, leaving 10 bases between the germline ends. In DNA form, the CDR3 reads TGCAGTGTTAAGGGAAGCTCCTACGAGCAGTACTTC. This gives the protein CSVKGSSYEQYF.

The chain carries TRBV20-1 and TRBJ1-2; 9 nucleotides line up with TRBD1. V was pared by 0 bases and J by 4 bases, with 6 bases of the junction left unmatched. The CDR3 contains 15 residues. Germline CDR1 is DFQATT and CDR2 is SNEGSKA (reference sequence). The CDR3 region is CSARDLGTGTYGYTF. CDR3 coding DNA: TGCAGTGCTAGAGATCTAGGGACAGGGACCTATGGCTACACCTTC.